The 3 T cell receptor beta chains below were found in one sample sequenced in a study of identical twins. TCRdb redid the calling of the 5' RACE reads with MiXCR, one entry per CDR3 protein. The sample lists about 700,000 distinct CDR3 sequences; around 5.7% were seen once. Sequencing used naive T cells sorted from blood. Receptor source: a young man in good health.

This clonotype was observed at least ten times. The rearrangement uses TRBV29-1 and TRBJ2-1; possible D gene TRBD1, 5 bases. Trimming removed 1 base at V and 7 bases at J, with 11 bases between. This CDR3 is built from 13 residues. Looked up from germline, CDR1 is SQVTM and CDR2 is ANQGSEA. CDR3 sequence (DNA): TGCAGCGTTGAAGTGGGGCTGGGAAATGAGCAGTTCTTC. Residues: CSVEVGLGNEQFF.

Here the CDR3 reads CASSQGTDQYV. In nucleotides, the CDR3 is TGTGCCAGCAGTCAAGGGACAGATCAGTACGTC. The J gene is TRBJ2-7, the V gene TRBV12-3 or TRBV12-4, with 7 bases lining up with TRBD1. The CDR3 is 11 amino acids. Unmatched junction bases numbered 5, after V lost 5 bases and J lost 10 bases.

The gene calls are TRBV25-1 and TRBJ1-1; no definite D call. Germline CDR1 MGHDK, CDR2 SYGVNS. This CDR3 is 13 amino acids long. V lost 8 bases to trimming and J lost 5 bases, with 15 bases between them. In nucleotides, the CDR3 is TGTGCCAGCCGTGGGATTCTTGGGACTGAAGCTTTCTTT. Amino acids: CASRGILGTEAFF.